Below, one T cell receptor (beta chain) is given with its context. Its antigen is unknown. The record originates from a study of long-term antiretroviral therapy in people with HIV. General observations from the study: ART was followed by higher diversity that remained below transplant donor controls. HIV repertoire CDR3 lengths ranged less widely than those of controls. Absence of data on ART adherence, viral resistance or therapy changes was noted. Pre-ART clonal expansion yielded clones that dominated the repertoire at all time points.

The assay, immunoSEQ v3.0, was run at survey level. The repertoire was sequenced with immunoSEQ multiplex PCR; TCRdb's copy has only in-frame clones and lacks some. The sample shows 14,000 or so clones, over 70% of them seen only once. The CDR3 consists of 13 residues. CDR1 and CDR2 from the germline V gene are MNHNY and SVGAGI (reference sequence). V was pared by 7 bases and J by 4 bases, with 11 bases between. The sample consisted of unsorted PBMCs, taken 1.3 years before starting antiretroviral therapy. The source is a middle-aged man with HIV. This chain joins TRBV6-6 and TRBJ2-1; D not certain. CDR3 bases: TGTGCCAGCAAGAAACACTGTTACAATGAGCAGTTCTTC. Its protein product is CASKKHCYNEQFF.